Presented here are 18 T cell receptor beta chains from one specimen sequenced in a study of cytomegalovirus exposure and HLA in healthy donors (TCRdb year 2017). The receptor library was made with the immunoSEQ multiplex PCR assay. A mixture of 60 forward primers for TCR Vbeta segments and 13 reverse primers for TCR Jbeta segments was used in the multiplex PCR. Imported from immuneACCESS, the table was reduced by TCRdb to in-frame sequences with V and J called. These copies leave out some clones; in studies compared against another copy, an unresolved V gene accounts for under half, and the cause of the remainder is not known. The sample records more than 100,000 clones, around three quarters of which are singletons. Of the sample, 2.5% to 3.5% falls within the top ten clones. Material for sequencing was PBMCs. The receptors come from a woman between 25 and 40 years old in good health and CMV-seropositive.

V and J are TRBV19 and TRBJ2-5, with 8 bases that match TRBD2. The J call may be incorrect, as the DNA end agrees better with TRBJ2-7. Germline lookup yields CDR1 LNHDA and CDR2 SQIVND (reference sequence). The CDR3 totals 15 residues. The CDR3 loop reads CASRDPGGASYEQYF. CDR3 nucleotides: TGTGCCAGTAGGGACCCGGGGGGGGCATCCTACGAGCAGTACTTC.

The gene calls are TRBV15 and TRBJ1-2; no clear D. The V and J ends lost 0 bases and 7 bases respectively, with 12 bases between them. This CDR3 has 14 amino acids. Germline loops: CDR1 LNHNV, CDR2 YYDKDF (reference sequence). The CDR3 DNA is TGTGCCACCAGCAGAGATCTGCCCTTGAGTGGCTACACCTTC. Translating it yields CATSRDLPLSGYTF.

CDR3 in amino acids: CASLGGSSYEQYF. CDR3 bases: TGTGCCAGTTTAGGTGGGAGCTCCTACGAGCAGTACTTC. The genes are TRBV28 and TRBJ2-7; D is perhaps TRBD2 (5 bases). The CDR3 covers 13 residues. Germline V gene data show CDR1 as MDHEN and CDR2 as SYDVKM. Deletions cut 9 bases from V and 0 bases from J, with 12 bases between.

The V and J genes are TRBV5-6 and TRBJ2-3; 9 bases align to TRBD1. The CDR3 length is 15 residues. The V gene end was trimmed by 1 base and the J gene end by 1 base; junction bases not matched to a gene: 1. Germline values: CDR1 SGHDT, CDR2 YYEEEE. DNA for the CDR3: TGTGCCAGCAGCTTGCGGACAGGGGGCACAGATACGCAGTATTTT. The encoded protein is CASSLRTGGTDTQYF.

This chain connects TRBV2 to TRBJ2-6; TRBD1 matches 8 bases. CDR1 and CDR2 from the germline V gene are SNHLY and FYNNEI. The CDR3 consists of 15 residues. J lost 4 bases, V lost 7 bases, and 6 bases had no gene match. CDR3 sequence reads: CASNTGGSGANVLTF. In DNA form, the CDR3 reads TGTGCCAGCAACACAGGGGGATCCGGGGCCAACGTCCTGACTTTC.

The count of this clone is one. This chain connects TRBV30 to TRBJ2-1; tentative D call: TRBD2 (6 bases). Germline V CDR1 and CDR2: GTSNPN, SVGIG (reference sequence). CDR3 size: 14 residues. V shed 0 bases and J shed 8 bases, with 14 bases lying between them. The CDR3 coding sequence is TGTGCCTGGAGTGTAAGGTCTAGCGTTGATGAGCAGTTCTTC. Its translation is CAWSVRSSVDEQFF.

The CDR3 DNA sequence: TGCGCCAGCAGTCCCGGTGTGGAGGGCGGGGAGCTGTTTTTT. This sequence encodes CASSPGVEGGELFF. This rearrangement joins TRBV5-1 to TRBJ2-2, with D tentatively TRBD2 (6 bases). The V gene's germline CDR1 is SGHRS and CDR2 YFSETQ. The CDR3 is made up of 14 amino acids. The V gene lost 5 bases and the J gene lost 7 bases, with 15 bases spanning the gap. The full variable domain, with the rest looked up from reference TRBV5-1 and TRBJ2-2, is KAGVTQTPRYLIKTRGQQVTLSCSPISGHRSVSWYQQTPGQGLQFLFEYFSETQRNKGNFPGRFSGRQFSNSRSEMNVSTLELGDSALYLCASSPGVEGGELFFGEGSRLTVL.

The J gene is TRBJ2-7, the V gene TRBV4-3; no definite D call. The CDR3 length is 13 residues. The V gene lost 1 base and the J gene lost 3 bases, with 7 bases spanning the gap. The germline V gene encodes CDR1 LGHNA and CDR2 YSLEER. This CDR3 reads CASSQGSHYEQYF. The CDR3 bases are TGCGCCAGCAGCCAAGGGAGTCACTACGAGCAGTACTTC.

As to this clone: The junction and the germline gene differ at one end; a read error may be behind it. CDR3 region: CASSRRTEQETQYF. The CDR3 DNA is TGTGCCAGCAGCCGTCGCACGGAACAAGAGACTCAGTACTTC. The chain joins TRBV6-5 to TRBJ2-5; D is uncertain. This CDR3 has 14 amino acids. Germline loops: CDR1 MNHEY, CDR2 SVGAGI.

The V gene is TRBV18, the J gene TRBJ2-7; TRBD1 agrees at 10 bases. The junction had 8 bases not matched to a gene; V was cut back by 6 bases and J by 6 bases. Germline V CDR1 and CDR2: KGHSH, LQKENI. This CDR3 region has 14 residues. CDR3 coding DNA: TGTGCCAGCTCCCCCGGGACAGGGGTTCCCGAGCAGTACTTC. Protein product: CASSPGTGVPEQYF.

CDR3 nucleotides: TGTGCCAGCAGCCTAAGGACAGGGATTGACCCTGGCTACACCTTC. Translated, it gives CASSLRTGIDPGYTF. The chain couples TRBV7-2 to TRBJ1-2; 8 bases align to TRBD1. CDR3 length: 15 amino acids. The germline CDR1 and CDR2 sequences are SGHTA and FQGNSA. After removal of 5 bases from V and 7 bases from J, the junction contained 12 bases not matched to a gene.

CDR3 protein: CASSMGASGTQYF. CDR3 DNA sequence: TGTGCCAGCAGCATGGGGGCTAGCGGGACCCAGTACTTC. The V gene is TRBV7-2, the J gene TRBJ2-5; tentative D call: TRBD2 (7 bases). CDR3 length equals 13 residues. CDR1 SGHTA and CDR2 FQGNSA come from the germline V gene. V gave up 5 bases and J gave up 7 bases, with 14 bases separating them. The complete variable domain, with remaining parts taken from reference TRBV7-2 and TRBJ2-5, reads GAGVSQSPSNKVTEKGKDVELRCDPISGHTALYWYRQSLGQGLEFLIYFQGNSAPDKSGLPSDRFSAERTGGSVSTLTIQRTQQEDSAVYLCASSMGASGTQYFGPGTRLLVL.

As for this clone: The junction differs from germline at one of its ends, possibly a read error. The V gene is TRBV7-9, the J gene TRBJ2-3; 9 bases line up with TRBD2. Germline V gene data show CDR1 as SEHNR and CDR2 as FQNEAQ (reference sequence). This CDR3 region has 15 residues. The CDR3 coding sequence is TGTGCCGGCAGCTTAATGGCGGGGGGGGCAGATACGCAGTATTTT. Translation: CAGSLMAGGADTQYF.

The chain recombines TRBV7-9 with TRBJ1-6; D not resolved. V was clipped by 3 bases and J by 6 bases, with 12 bases between them. CDR3 length equals 15 residues. Per the germline V gene, CDR1 is SEHNR and CDR2 is FQNEAQ (reference sequence). Written as DNA, the CDR3 is TGTGCCAGCAGCTTTTCCAATAACGGTAATTCACCCCTCCACTTT. Residues: CASSFSNNGNSPLHF.

The sample holds a few counts of this clone. CDR3 amino acids: CASSFAGLEGYNEQFF. The CDR3 coding sequence is TGTGCCAGCAGTTTTGCGGGACTAGAGGGGTACAATGAGCAGTTCTTC. The chain uses TRBV28 and TRBJ2-1; TRBD2 aligns across 8 bases. The CDR3 loop spans 16 amino acids. Germline V gene lookup returns CDR1 MDHEN and CDR2 SYDVKM. With 3 bases clipped from V and 4 bases from J, the junction kept 8 bases outside the gene matches.

The rearrangement uses TRBV28 and TRBJ1-4; D might be TRBD1 (6 bases). CDR1 is MDHEN and CDR2 is SYDVKM in the germline V gene. Trimming stripped 8 bases from V and 8 bases from J, with 15 bases between. The CDR3 spans 13 residues. This CDR3 reads CASGGAGDEKLFF. The CDR3 DNA reads as TGTGCCAGCGGGGGGGCAGGGGACGAAAAACTGTTTTTT.

The V call is TRBV5-8, the J call TRBJ1-3; no clear D gene. The CDR3 extends over 17 amino acids. V gave up 2 bases and J gave up 0 bases, with 15 bases separating them. Germline lookup yields CDR1 SGHTS and CDR2 YDEGEE. The CDR3 bases are TGTGCCAGCAGCTTACTTCCTTTCGTCTCCTCTGGAAACACCATATATTTT. Residues: CASSLLPFVSSGNTIYF.

Here the CDR3 reads CASSPFSDEKLFF. The CDR3 nucleotides are TGTGCCAGCTCACCATTTTCGGATGAAAAACTGTTTTTT. The genes are TRBV18 and TRBJ1-4, with D uncertain. V was pared by 2 bases and J by 6 bases, with 7 bases between. The CDR3 contains 13 residues. Per the germline V gene, CDR1 is KGHSH and CDR2 is LQKENI.